This record covers a single T cell receptor beta chain. CDR3 length: 13 amino acids. Germline V CDR1 and CDR2: SGHNT, YENEEA. Trimming took off 0 bases at V and 3 bases at J, with 4 bases between the two ends. In the source study's methods: Reference gene primer amplification gave nucleated cell count estimates. Clones were sequenced by immunoSEQ multiplex PCR, and TCRdb holds only the in-frame ones, with some missing. From that table come the V and J calls and clone size; the DNA was used to work out D and trimming. The sample shows 110,000 to 150,000 clones, 79% of them seen only once. These data are taken from a study of blood T cell repertoires in COVID-19. At the level of the study: T cells, B-cell-depleted T cells, or PBMCs provided the cDNA or gDNA that served as material.

The sequenced sample was peripheral blood. This clonotype was obtained from a man over 45 with active or convalescent COVID-19. V gene TRBV11-3 combines with J gene TRBJ2-3; D is unclear. The CDR3 loop reads CASSLDMTDTQYF. Written as DNA, the CDR3 is TGTGCCAGCAGCTTAGATATGACAGATACGCAGTATTTT.